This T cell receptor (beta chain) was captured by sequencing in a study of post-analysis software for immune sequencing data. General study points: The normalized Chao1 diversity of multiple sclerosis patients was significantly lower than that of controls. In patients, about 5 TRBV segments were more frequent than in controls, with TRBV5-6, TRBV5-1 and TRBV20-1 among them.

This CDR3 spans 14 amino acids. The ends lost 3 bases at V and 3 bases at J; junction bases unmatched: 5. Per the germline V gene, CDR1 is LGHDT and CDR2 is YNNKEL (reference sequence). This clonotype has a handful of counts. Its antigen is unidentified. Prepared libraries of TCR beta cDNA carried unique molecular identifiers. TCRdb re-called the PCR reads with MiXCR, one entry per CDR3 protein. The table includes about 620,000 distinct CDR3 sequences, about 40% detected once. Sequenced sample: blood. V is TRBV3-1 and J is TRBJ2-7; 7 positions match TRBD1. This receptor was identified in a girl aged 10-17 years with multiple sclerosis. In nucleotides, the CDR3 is TGTGCCAGCAGCCACGGGACAGTTGACTACGAGCAGTACTTC. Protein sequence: CASSHGTVDYEQYF.